The present TCR beta chain was sequenced within a study of T-cell reconstitution after alpha-beta-depleted transplantation in children. TCRbeta library preparation incorporated unique molecular identifiers. One entry per CDR3 protein, called by TCRdb with MiXCR from the PCR reads. The sample shows approximately 390,000 distinct CDR3 sequences, under 13% of them seen only once. The V gene lost 4 bases and the J gene lost 7 bases, with 11 bases spanning the gap. The CDR3 consists of 13 residues. The germline gives CDR1 LGHNA, CDR2 YNFKEQ. This clonotype has at least ten counts. The rearrangement uses TRBV4-2 and TRBJ2-1; D is unresolved. This receptor was taken from a human donor who donated a stem cell graft to a child with acute myeloid leukemia. The input for sequencing was PBMCs from the stem cell graft donor, taken from the stem cell graft. The CDR3 protein is CASSLDGVNEQFF. The CDR3, as DNA: TGTGCCAGCAGCCTGGATGGGGTTAATGAGCAGTTCTTC.